This is a list of T cell receptor beta chains from one sample in a study of cytomegalovirus exposure and HLA in healthy donors. Using immunoSEQ multiplex PCR, the repertoire was profiled, and TCRdb retains in-frame clones only, with some absent. The sample comprises roughly 170,000 clones, 80% to 85% of which are singletons, and 2.5% to 3.5% rests with the top ten. What was sequenced was PBMCs. The origin of the receptors is a woman aged 18-29 years in good health and CMV-seropositive. Both conserved end residues are part of each CDR3. The order of the fields is clone size, D gene, V gene, J gene, CDR3 DNA, CDR3 protein. D genes are given only for firm matches. Clone size, where shown, is once, few, many, or a class for clones that have expanded.

.	TRBD2	TRBV7-6	TRBJ2-1	TGTGCCAGCAGCTCCCGCGGCGGGGGTATAAATGAGCAGTTCTTC	CASSSRGGGINEQFF
.	TRBD1	TRBV11-2	TRBJ2-5	TGTGCCAGCAGCTTATTAGGGACAGGTTTAGAGACCCAGTACTTC	CASSLLGTGLETQYF
.	.	TRBV6-1	TRBJ2-2	TGTGCCAGCAGTGAAAGGTCCCAGGTCGGGAGGGAGCTGTTTTTT	CASSERSQVGRELFF
.	TRBD1	TRBV6-5	TRBJ1-1	TGTGCCAGCTCCCAGGGGGGTTTGAACACTGAAGCTTTCTTT	CASSQGGLNTEAFF
.	.	TRBV9	TRBJ1-2	TGTGCCAGCAGCGTACGCACGGAGGACAGTCGAGAGGGAAACTATGGCTACACCTTC	CASSVRTEDSREGNYGYTF
few	.	TRBV6-6	TRBJ1-2	TGTGCCAGCAGATCCCACTCTACAGGGAAACTATATGGCTACACCTTC	CASRSHSTGKLYGYTF
.	.	TRBV5-4	TRBJ2-2	TGTGCCAGCAGTCAAAGGGGCCTCCAGGACACCGGGGAGCTGTTTTTT	CASSQRGLQDTGELFF
.	TRBD1	TRBV18	TRBJ2-1	TGTGCCAGCTCACCAATCCCGAGGACAGGGTCCACGTACAATGAGCAGTTCTTC	CASSPIPRTGSTYNEQFF
.	TRBD1	TRBV2	TRBJ1-1	TGTGCCAGTCGACAGGGGGGGACTGAAGCTTTCTTT	CASRQGGTEAFF
.	TRBD1	TRBV6-4	TRBJ1-5	TGTGCCACCACAGGGGCGTATCAGCCCCAGCATTTT	CATTGAYQPQHF
once	TRBD1	TRBV10-3	TRBJ1-3	TGTGCCATCAGGGACAGGGGCATTCTGTCTGGAAACACCATATATTTT	CAIRDRGILSGNTIYF
.	TRBD1	TRBV7-7	TRBJ2-5	TGTGCCAGCAGCCTACGACAGGGCCCAGAGACCCAGTACTTC	CASSLRQGPETQYF
.	TRBD1	TRBV19	TRBJ1-2	TGTGCCAGTAACACGGGACAGACTTTGAAGTATGGCTACACCTTC	CASNTGQTLKYGYTF
.	.	TRBV19	TRBJ1-5	TGTGCCAGTACCCTGAGGGACTGGCGAAAGGAAAGCAATCAGCCCCAGCATTTT	CASTLRDWRKESNQPQHF
few	.	TRBV27	TRBJ1-5	TGTGCCAGCGTCCCGGTGGCGGGGGATAGCAATCAGCCCCAGCATTTT	CASVPVAGDSNQPQHF
.	TRBD1	TRBV25-1	TRBJ1-6	TGTGCCAGCAGTAAACAGGGGGCTCTGTATAATTCACCCCTCCACTTT	CASSKQGALYNSPLHF
.	.	TRBV9	TRBJ1-4	TGTGCCAGCAGCGTGGCGGGGGGGAAGGGTGAAAAACTGTTTTTT	CASSVAGGKGEKLFF
.	TRBD2	TRBV29-1	TRBJ2-3	TGCAGCGTTGTAAAAGCGGGGGGAAGCACAGATACGCAGTATTTT	CSVVKAGGSTDTQYF
.	TRBD1	TRBV7-9	TRBJ1-4	TGTGCCAGCAGCTTAGAAGGGACAGGGTTAGAAAAACTGTTTTTT	CASSLEGTGLEKLFF
few	TRBD1	TRBV9	TRBJ2-1	TGTGCCAGCAGCGTACAAGTGAGAACCGGGACAGGGGACAATGAGCAGTTCTTC	CASSVQVRTGTGDNEQFF
.	.	TRBV28	TRBJ1-2	TGTGCCAGCAGACCCCTGGTGGTGAGCTATGGCTACACCTTC	CASRPLVVSYGYTF
.	.	TRBV6-5	TRBJ2-7	TGTGCCAGCAGCAATGGGCGCGAGCAGTACTTC	CASSNGREQYF
.	.	TRBV5-4	TRBJ2-7	TGTGCCAGCAGCCTGGACAGAGACCTATACGAGCAGTACTTC	CASSLDRDLYEQYF
.	.	TRBV6-1	TRBJ1-5	TGTGCCAGCAAGTCGTGGCAAAAATCGCCCCAGCATTTT	CASKSWQKSPQHF
.	.	TRBV7-6	TRBJ1-5	TGTGCCAGCAGCAAAGAGCGGGGGGACCCCCAGCATTTT	CASSKERGDPQHF
.	TRBD1	TRBV14	TRBJ2-5	TGTGCCAGCAGCTTGACGACAGGGGTCGAGACCCAGTACTTC	CASSLTTGVETQYF
.	TRBD1	TRBV11-3	TRBJ2-7	TGTGCCAGCAGCTTAGATAGGGGGACAGGCTTGCTTTCCTACGAGCAGTACTTC	CASSLDRGTGLLSYEQYF
once	.	TRBV25-1	TRBJ2-5	TGTGCCAGCAGTGAAGCCGGGACTGGCAAAGAGACCCAGTACTTC	CASSEAGTGKETQYF
.	.	TRBV13	TRBJ1-3	TGTGCCAGCAGCTTAGTTGGAGGAGTTTCTGGAAACACCATATATTTT	CASSLVGGVSGNTIYF
.	.	TRBV11-3	TRBJ2-1	TGTGCCAGCAGCTTGCTACAGGGTAACGAGCAGTTCTTC	CASSLLQGNEQFF
few	.	TRBV15	TRBJ2-7	TGTGCCACCAGCGGGCCGAACTACGAGCAGTACTTC	CATSGPNYEQYF
.	.	TRBV7-2	TRBJ1-1	TGTGCCAGCAGCCGAGGAGTCATGAACACTGAAGCTTTCTTT	CASSRGVMNTEAFF
.	.	TRBV15	TRBJ2-1	TGTGCCACCAGCAGAGATTTAGACAATGAGCAGTTCTTC	CATSRDLDNEQFF
.	.	TRBV5-5	TRBJ2-1	TGTGCCAGCAGCTCCAGACAGGATTACAATGAGCAGTTCTTC	CASSSRQDYNEQFF
.	TRBD1	TRBV29-1	TRBJ2-5	TGCAGCGTTGTTGGATTTGAGGGGGCATGGGTTGAGACCCAGTACTTC	CSVVGFEGAWVETQYF
.	.	TRBV6-5	TRBJ1-5	TGTGCCAGCAGTACTACAGGGTATGATCAGCCCCAGCATTTT	CASSTTGYDQPQHF
.	.	TRBV14	TRBJ2-3	TGTGCCAGCAGCCAAGGACTATTTGGCTTACGTACAGATACGCAGTATTTT	CASSQGLFGLRTDTQYF
few	.	TRBV6-1	TRBJ1-4	TGTGCCAGCTGGTCCTCGGATGAAAAACTGTTTTTT	CASWSSDEKLFF
few	.	TRBV6-5	TRBJ2-7	TGTGCCAGCAGTCCACCGGGATCCCCCTCCTACGAGCAGTACTTC	CASSPPGSPSYEQYF
.	TRBD2	TRBV5-1	TRBJ2-3	TGCGCCAGCAGCCCGGGACTAGCGGGGACGGATACGCAGTATTTT	CASSPGLAGTDTQYF
.	TRBD1	TRBV27	TRBJ1-1	TGTGCCACCAGACAGGGCTTTGGCACTGAAGCTTTCTTT	CATRQGFGTEAFF
.	TRBD1	TRBV5-1	TRBJ1-2	TGCGCCAGCAGCTTAACGGGACAGGGGGACTCCTCCTATGGCTACACCTTC	CASSLTGQGDSSYGYTF
.	.	TRBV4-1	TRBJ1-2	TGCGCCAGCAGCCAAGAAACAGTTCTTCCTGGCTACACCTTC	CASSQETVLPGYTF
few	.	TRBV27	TRBJ1-2	TGTGCCAGCAGTCCGAGGGGGGGAAGGCATGGCTACACCTTC	CASSPRGGRHGYTF
.	TRBD2	TRBV6-1	TRBJ2-7	TGTGCCAGCGTAGCGGGGGGGGTCTACGAGCAGTACTTC	CASVAGGVYEQYF
.	TRBD1	TRBV7-6	TRBJ2-7	TGTGCCAGCAGCCCCGGGACAGCAAGCTCCTACGAGCAGTACTTC	CASSPGTASSYEQYF
.	TRBD1	TRBV9	TRBJ1-2	TGTGCCAGCAGCGGGGGACAGCTACGCTATGGCTACACCTTC	CASSGGQLRYGYTF
.	.	TRBV18	TRBJ2-4	TGTGCCAGCTCACCACCCCTGGCTGGCCCCGTCGCCAAAAACATTCAGTACTTC	CASSPPLAGPVAKNIQYF